A selection of T cell receptor beta chains follows, all from one sample in a study of T cells in Graves' hyperthyroidism and ophthalmopathy. TCRdb processed the multiplex PCR reads anew with MiXCR; each CDR3 protein has one entry. This table holds a few hundred thousand distinct CDR3 sequences, roughly an eighth found once. Sequencing used blood. These receptors were obtained from a young woman with Graves' hyperthyroidism. Each CDR3 is given with its conserved first and last residue. A D gene is named only where the DNA matches it firmly. Clone size is given for some rows only: seen once, a few or many times, or a class if the clone is expanded.

cdr3_length j_call clone_size v_call d_call cdr3_nt cdr3_aa
14 TRBJ2-1 many TRBV12-3/TRBV12-4 TRBD2 TGTGCCAGCAGACCTAGCGGGAGGGACAATGAGCAGTTCTTC CASRPSGRDNEQFF
15 TRBJ2-2 few TRBV28 TRBD1 TGTGCCAGCATCCGACAGGGGGCGAACACCGGGGAGCTGTTTTTT CASIRQGANTGELFF
14 TRBJ2-7 many TRBV11-2 . TGTGCCAGCAGCTTAGATCCGGTTTCCTACGAGCAGTACTTC CASSLDPVSYEQYF
14 TRBJ1-2 few TRBV27 . TGTGCCAGCAGTACAACAGGGCTCGGAGATGGCTACACCTTC CASSTTGLGDGYTF
17 TRBJ2-2 many TRBV11-2 TRBD1 TGTGCCAGCAGCTTAGGAAGGACAGGGGTCAACACCGGGGAGCTGTTTTTT CASSLGRTGVNTGELFF
11 TRBJ2-5 many TRBV2 . TGTGCCAGCAGTTACCAAGAGACCCAGTACTTC CASSYQETQYF
15 TRBJ2-2 many TRBV6-2/TRBV6-3 . TGTGCCAGCAGTTACTCTTCCAGGCACACCGGGGAGCTGTTTTTT CASSYSSRHTGELFF
15 TRBJ1-4 few TRBV7-9 . TGTGCCAGCAGCTTAGCTCGGAGGGGGGGTGAAAAACTGTTTTTT CASSLARRGGEKLFF
12 TRBJ2-7 many TRBV6-2/TRBV6-3 . TGTGCCAGCTATCAGAGAGTCTACGAGCAGTACTTC CASYQRVYEQYF
16 TRBJ1-1 few TRBV4-3 . TGCGCCAGCAGCCAAGTAGGGGGGGGATGGAGAACTGAAGCTTTCTTT CASSQVGGGWRTEAFF
16 TRBJ2-3 . TRBV24-1 . TGTGCCACCAGTGATTTAAGCGTCGGGGGTGGAGATACGCAGTATTTT CATSDLSVGGGDTQYF
15 TRBJ2-3 many TRBV18 . TGTGCCAGCTCCCCTACCGTAACAAGCACAGATACGCAGTATTTT CASSPTVTSTDTQYF
17 TRBJ1-5 . TRBV15 . TGTGCCACCAGCCAACGAGGGACTTTGGTCAGCAATCAGCCCCAGCATTTT CATSQRGTLVSNQPQHF
15 TRBJ2-7 many TRBV6-2/TRBV6-3 TRBD2 TGTGCCAGCAGTCCCGGACTAGCCGTTTCCTACGAGCAGTACTTC CASSPGLAVSYEQYF
15 TRBJ2-3 many TRBV28 TRBD2 TGTGCCAGCAGTTCACTAGCGGGAGGGGACCATACGCAGTATTTT CASSSLAGGDHTQYF
16 TRBJ2-7 . TRBV7-6 . TGTGCCAGCAGCTTAGGCGGCGGGGAAGCGATCTACGAGCAGTACTTC CASSLGGGEAIYEQYF
14 TRBJ1-1 many TRBV28 . TGTGCCAGCAGTTTAGGGACATCGAACACTGAAGCTTTCTTT CASSLGTSNTEAFF
15 TRBJ1-6 . TRBV2 . TGTGCCAGCATGACCCGAACAGGAGGGAATTCACCCCTCCACTTT CASMTRTGGNSPLHF
16 TRBJ2-2 many TRBV2 . TGTGCCAGCAGAGTCCGCGCGGTAGACTCTTTCGGGGAACTGTTTTTT CASRVRAVDSFGELFF
13 TRBJ1-2 . TRBV9 . TGTGCCAGCAGCGTAGACGGGGAGGATGGCTACACCTTC CASSVDGEDGYTF
17 TRBJ2-1 many TRBV20-1 TRBD2 TGCAGTGCTAGAGGGGTTAGCGGGAGGGTCGGCTACAATGAGCAGTTCTTC CSARGVSGRVGYNEQFF
15 TRBJ2-3 many TRBV3-1 . TGTGCCAGCAGCCAAGTGACCGTCTACACAGATACGCAGTATTTT CASSQVTVYTDTQYF
14 TRBJ2-7 . TRBV30 . TGTGCCTGGAAGTTGAGCGGATACTCCTACGAGCAGTACTTC CAWKLSGYSYEQYF
13 TRBJ1-1 many TRBV12-5 . TGTGCTAGTGCCCTTGCTCCAGGGACTGAAGCTTTCTTT CASALAPGTEAFF
15 TRBJ2-1 many TRBV11-3 . TGTGCCAGCAGCTTAGCCGGGGACTGGGACAATGAGCAGTTCTTC CASSLAGDWDNEQFF
15 TRBJ2-3 few TRBV9 TRBD2 TGTGCCAGCAGCGCCAGCGGGATACTCACAGATACGCAGTATTTT CASSASGILTDTQYF
13 TRBJ1-2 few TRBV9 . TGTGCCAGCAGCGTAGCTACGGAATATGGCTACACCTTC CASSVATEYGYTF
14 TRBJ2-5 . TRBV7-9 TRBD1 TGTGCCAGCAGCCCGACAGGGTGGGGAGAGACCCAGTACTTC CASSPTGWGETQYF
16 TRBJ1-1 many TRBV12-3/TRBV12-4 . TGTGCCAGCAGTTCATCCGGGGGCCCCATGAACACTGAAGCTTTCTTT CASSSSGGPMNTEAFF
15 TRBJ1-1 many TRBV11-1 . TGTGCCAGCAGCTTAGCGTCCACAGTGAACACTGAAGCTTTCTTT CASSLASTVNTEAFF
14 TRBJ2-2 few TRBV20-1 . TGCAGTGCTACAAGGCCCACTTCCACCGGGGAGCTGTTTTTT CSATRPTSTGELFF
16 TRBJ1-3 few TRBV2 . TGTGCCTCTACCATCGGACACAAGAACTCTGGAAACACCATATATTTT CASTIGHKNSGNTIYF
15 TRBJ2-7 . TRBV18 TRBD1 TGTGCCAGCTCACCGCCTACAGGGGTCCACTACGAGCAATACTTC CASSPPTGVHYEQYF
11 TRBJ2-1 many TRBV12-3/TRBV12-4 . TGTGCCAGCAGGACTCGAAATGAGCAGTTCTTC CASRTRNEQFF
13 TRBJ1-1 . TRBV20-1 . TGCAGTGTCGTGAGGGGCGGCCGAACTGAAGCTTTCTTT CSVVRGGRTEAFF
17 TRBJ1-4 few TRBV4-1 TRBD1 TGCGCCAGCAGCCAAGGGGACAGGGTCTTTTCTAATGAAAAACTGTTTTTT CASSQGDRVFSNEKLFF
14 TRBJ2-7 once TRBV2 TRBD2 TGTGCCAGCGGGGGACTAGCGGGAGTGGGGGAGCAGTACTTC CASGGLAGVGEQYF
13 TRBJ1-1 many TRBV5-6 TRBD1 TGTGCCAGCAGCTTCCAGGGGGCGGCTGAAGCTTTCTTT CASSFQGAAEAFF
13 TRBJ1-5 many TRBV7-9 . TGTGCCAGCAGCTTAGATGGCAATCAGCCCCAGCATTTT CASSLDGNQPQHF
12 TRBJ1-2 . TRBV7-2 . TGTGCCAGCAGCGAGGATGCGGGAGGCTACACCTTC CASSEDAGGYTF
14 TRBJ1-1 . TRBV19 . TGTGCCAGTAGTATAGAGACAGGAGGGACTGAAGCTTTCTTT CASSIETGGTEAFF
11 TRBJ2-1 . TRBV20-1 . TGCAGTGCTAGAGATATCAACTGGCAGTTCTTC CSARDINWQFF
14 TRBJ1-5 . TRBV18 TRBD1 TGTGCCAGCTCCCAGGGGGGAGGCGATCAGCCCCAGCATTTT CASSQGGGDQPQHF
13 TRBJ2-1 many TRBV20-1 TRBD2 TGCAGTGCCCCAGCGGGAAGTAACTATGAGCAGTTCTTC CSAPAGSNYEQFF
16 TRBJ1-5 many TRBV5-1 TRBD1 TGCGCCAGCAGCTCCGGGACAGGGGGCCGCAATCAGCCCCAGCATTTT CASSSGTGGRNQPQHF